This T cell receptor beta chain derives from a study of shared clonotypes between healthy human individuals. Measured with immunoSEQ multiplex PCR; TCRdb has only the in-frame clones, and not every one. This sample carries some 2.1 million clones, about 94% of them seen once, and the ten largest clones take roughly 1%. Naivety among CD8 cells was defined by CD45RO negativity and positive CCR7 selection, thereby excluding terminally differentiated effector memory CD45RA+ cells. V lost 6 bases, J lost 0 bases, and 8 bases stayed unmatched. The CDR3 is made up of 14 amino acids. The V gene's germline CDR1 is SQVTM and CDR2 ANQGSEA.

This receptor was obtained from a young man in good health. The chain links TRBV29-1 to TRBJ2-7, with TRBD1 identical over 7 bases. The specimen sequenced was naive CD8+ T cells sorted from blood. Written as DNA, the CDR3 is TGCAGCGTGCCCCGACAGGGTAACTCCTACGAGCAGTACTTC. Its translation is CSVPRQGNSYEQYF.